Below are 29 T cell receptor beta chains sequenced from a single sample in a study of cytomegalovirus exposure and HLA in healthy donors. Primers: 60 Vbeta forward and 13 Jbeta reverse. Profiled with immunoSEQ multiplex PCR; TCRdb holds only in-frame clones, not every one. The top ten hold 3.7% of the sample, which has under 200,000 clones, roughly 77% seen once. The sample consisted of PBMCs. The receptors originated from a man younger than 40 in good health and CMV-seropositive.

The chain recombines TRBV7-2 with TRBJ2-5; 8 bases map to TRBD2. CDR3 length: 17 residues. J was trimmed by 5 bases and V by 1 base; bases with no gene match: 12. Germline V gene lookup returns CDR1 SGHTA and CDR2 FQGNSA. The CDR3 here is CASSLEVAAGGWETQYF. The DNA for the CDR3 is TGTGCCAGCAGCTTAGAGGTTGCGGCGGGGGGCTGGGAGACCCAGTACTTC.

The CDR3 nucleotides read TGTGCCAGCAGTTTTCACACAGGGGGCTGGGAGCAGTACTTC. Protein product: CASSFHTGGWEQYF. V usage is TRBV28 and J usage is TRBJ2-7; 9 positions match TRBD1. Germline CDR1 and CDR2: MDHEN and SYDVKM. This CDR3 region has 14 residues. The V and J ends lost 3 bases and 7 bases, in that order; junction bases with no gene match: 7.

This clone was seen a handful of times. This chain connects TRBV5-1 to TRBJ2-1; D is ambiguous. The CDR3 covers 14 residues. In germline, CDR1 is SGHRS, CDR2 YFSETQ. The V gene lost 1 base and the J gene lost 3 bases, with 8 bases spanning the gap. Written as DNA, the CDR3 is TGCGCCAGCAGCTTGCAGGAATACTACAATGAGCAGTTCTTC. This sequence encodes CASSLQEYYNEQFF.

V gene TRBV30 combines with J gene TRBJ2-3; the D is unclear. Trimming took off 0 bases at V and 5 bases at J, with 6 bases between the two ends. The CDR3 has 12 amino acids. Per germline, CDR1 GTSNPN and CDR2 SVGIG (reference sequence). CDR3 sequence (DNA): TGTGCCTGGAGTGTTAGAGGAGATACGCAGTATTTT. Protein product: CAWSVRGDTQYF.

V and J are TRBV4-1 and TRBJ2-1, with 8 bases that match TRBD2. CDR1 and CDR2 from the germline V gene are MGHRA and YSYEKL. The CDR3 covers 14 residues. The V gene end was trimmed by 8 bases and the J gene end by 5 bases; junction bases not matched to a gene: 8. Here the CDR3 DNA reads TGCGCCAGCCACTCCGGGGGGGGAGACAATGAGCAGTTCTTC. This sequence encodes CASHSGGGDNEQFF.

The chain is built from TRBV18 and TRBJ1-4; the match to TRBD1 covers 7 bases. Germline V lookup: CDR1 KGHSH, CDR2 LQKENI. V was pared by 0 bases and J by 6 bases, with 4 bases of the junction left unmatched. This CDR3 has 15 residues. The CDR3 loop reads CASSPPGQPYEKLFF. The CDR3 DNA reads as TGTGCCAGCTCACCACCGGGACAGCCTTATGAAAAACTGTTTTTT.

This clone was picked up a small number of times. J is TRBJ2-3 and V is TRBV4-1; possible D gene TRBD2, 6 bases. The CDR3 contains 15 residues. V was pared by 1 base and J by 5 bases, with 13 bases between. The germline gives CDR1 MGHRA, CDR2 YSYEKL. In DNA, the CDR3 is TGCGCCAGCAGCCAAGTTCCGGGGGATATAGATACGCAGTATTTT. Translating gives CASSQVPGDIDTQYF.

This chain uses TRBV6-5 with TRBJ1-6; D is unresolved. Germline V gene sequence: CDR1 MNHEY, CDR2 SVGAGI. Between the trimmed V and J ends, which lost 5 bases and 9 bases, there was a span of 11 bases. The CDR3 totals 13 residues. The chain's CDR3 is CASSLSGSSPLHF. The CDR3 DNA sequence: TGTGCCAGCAGTCTCTCGGGGAGTTCACCCCTCCACTTT.

The chain combines TRBV18 with TRBJ2-5, with D perhaps matching TRBD1 (5 bases). The CDR3 covers 17 residues. Germline values: CDR1 KGHSH, CDR2 LQKENI. V dropped 2 bases and J dropped 0 bases, with 16 bases sitting between them. Here the CDR3 DNA reads TGTGCCAGCTCACCATCGTACGGCAGACAGTACCAAGAGACCCAGTACTTC. It translates to CASSPSYGRQYQETQYF.

This clone came up a few times. The V gene is TRBV4-1, the J gene TRBJ1-4, with TRBD1 matching over 7 bases. V lost 1 base and J lost 4; bases outside the gene matches: 3. The CDR3 is made up of 15 amino acids. Germline V CDR1 and CDR2: MGHRA, YSYEKL. The CDR3 sequence: CASSQGQGFNEKLFF. The DNA of the CDR3 is TGCGCCAGCAGCCAAGGACAGGGTTTTAATGAAAAACTGTTTTTT.

V and J are TRBV5-1 and TRBJ2-3; 7 nucleotides match TRBD1. Germline assignment: CDR1 SGHRS and CDR2 YFSETQ. The CDR3 loop spans 15 amino acids. J gave up 5 bases and V 0 bases, and 6 bases lay outside the gene matches. The CDR3 is CASSLVQGEGDTQYF. Here the CDR3 DNA reads TGCGCCAGCAGCTTGGTTCAGGGGGAAGGAGATACGCAGTATTTT.

V and J are TRBV19 and TRBJ2-2; 7 bases match TRBD2. The CDR3 covers 16 residues. V was pared by 3 bases and J by 3 bases, with 7 bases of the junction left unmatched. Per the germline V gene, CDR1 is LNHDA and CDR2 is SQIVND (reference sequence). For the CDR3, the DNA is TGTGCCAGTAGTATGGCCCAGCGGGGATACACCGGGGAGCTGTTTTTT. Translation: CASSMAQRGYTGELFF.

CDR3 loop: CASSQRTGVGTEAFF. CDR3 coding DNA: TGCGCCAGCAGCCAGAGGACAGGGGTAGGGACTGAAGCTTTCTTT. This chain uses TRBV4-1 with TRBJ1-1; 9 bases align to TRBD1. The CDR3 length is 15 residues. Germline CDR1 reads MGHRA; CDR2 reads YSYEKL. V trimming: 3 bases; J trimming: 5 bases; junction bases outside the gene matches: 7.

CDR3 sequence: CASSRAGTGAGQNEQFF. As DNA, the CDR3 is TGTGCCAGCTCACGAGCCGGGACAGGGGCGGGTCAGAATGAGCAGTTCTTC. The chain employs TRBV18 and TRBJ2-1, with 10 bases lining up with TRBD1. The CDR3 runs to 17 residues. Germline V gene lookup returns CDR1 KGHSH and CDR2 LQKENI. The junction had 13 bases not matched to a gene; V was cut back by 4 bases and J by 7 bases.

The count of this clone is one. The rearrangement links TRBV6-5 to TRBJ2-5; 8 bases are a match to TRBD2. CDR3 size: 15 residues. Per germline, CDR1 MNHEY and CDR2 SVGAGI. V gave up 4 bases and J gave up 0 bases; unmatched junction bases: 4. Here the CDR3 DNA reads TGTGCCAGCAGTTCGGGACTAGGGAACCAAGAGACCCAGTACTTC. Its translation: CASSSGLGNQETQYF.

The rearrangement links TRBV21-1 to TRBJ1-2. TRBV21-1 is given as a pseudogene. CDR3 length: 12 residues. CDR3 in amino acids: CASSKWRSGYTF. The DNA for the CDR3 is TGTGCCAGCAGCAAGTGGAGGTCCGGCTACACCTTC.

The chain carries TRBV7-9 and TRBJ2-3, with 12 bases fitting TRBD2. The germline V gene encodes CDR1 SEHNR and CDR2 FQNEAQ (reference sequence). CDR3 size: 13 residues. Trimming cost V 7 bases and J 4 bases; bases outside gene matches: 0. The CDR3 sequence: CASTSGGADTQYF. For the CDR3, the DNA is TGTGCCAGCACTAGCGGGGGGGCAGATACGCAGTATTTT.

The chain links TRBV29-1 to TRBJ2-3, with D possibly matching TRBD2 (5 bases). The CDR3 is made up of 14 amino acids. Trimming stripped 0 bases from V and 2 bases from J, with 9 bases between. Germline CDR1 and CDR2: SQVTM and ANQGSEA. CDR3 region: CSVEDGLTTDTQYF. The CDR3 DNA follows: TGCAGCGTTGAAGACGGACTTACCACAGATACGCAGTATTTT.

The CDR3 region is CASSLAGVGAEQYF. In DNA, the CDR3 is TGCGCCAGCAGCTTGGCCGGCGTTGGAGCGGAGCAGTACTTC. This chain links TRBV5-1 with TRBJ2-5; a weak D match, TRBD2 (5 bases). The CDR3 loop spans 14 amino acids. Deletions cut 0 bases from V and 11 bases from J, with 17 bases between. Germline V lookup: CDR1 SGHRS, CDR2 YFSETQ.

The sample holds a few counts of this clone. This chain uses TRBV7-8 with TRBJ1-5; 9 bases fit TRBD1. Trimming took 6 bases from V and 4 from J; bases not matched to a gene: 13. This CDR3 comprises 17 residues. Germline CDR1 is SGHVS and CDR2 is FQNEAQ. The CDR3 DNA reads as TGTGCCAGCAGAGCCGGAGGCAGGACAGGGGTGAATCAGCCCCAGCATTTT. This translates into CASRAGGRTGVNQPQHF.

This clone was found a few times. The sample has other DNA sequences that encode this CDR3 too. The chain is built from TRBV5-1 and TRBJ2-3; 12 bases map to TRBD2. CDR3 size: 16 residues. Germline-derived CDR1 and CDR2 are SGHRS and YFSETQ. V lost 1 base, J lost 5 bases, and 5 bases stayed unmatched. The CDR3 nucleotides are TGCGCCAGCAGCTTGAGGACTAGCGGGGACGGAGATACGCAGTATTTT. Protein product: CASSLRTSGDGDTQYF. The whole variable domain, filled in from reference TRBV5-1 and TRBJ2-3, reads KAGVTQTPRYLIKTRGQQVTLSCSPISGHRSVSWYQQTPGQGLQFLFEYFSETQRNKGNFPGRFSGRQFSNSRSEMNVSTLELGDSALYLCASSLRTSGDGDTQYFGPGTRLTVL.

The chain is built from TRBV30 and TRBJ1-3, with a tentative D call TRBD1 (5 bases). Trimming removed 3 bases at V and 4 bases at J, with 13 bases between. This CDR3 comprises 14 residues. Germline CDR1 reads GTSNPN; CDR2 reads SVGIG (reference sequence). CDR3 coding DNA: TGTGCCTGGAGGGCTGGGGGGGTCGGAAACACCATATATTTT. Translating gives CAWRAGGVGNTIYF.

The chain joins TRBV19 to TRBJ1-1; TRBD1 matches 10 bases. The germline gives CDR1 LNHDA, CDR2 SQIVND (reference sequence). With 6 bases clipped from V and 4 bases from J, the junction kept 5 bases outside the gene matches. There are 14 residues in the CDR3. In nucleotides, the CDR3 is TGTGCCAGTAGAGACAGGGGGCGAGTCACTGAAGCTTTCTTT. Translating gives CASRDRGRVTEAFF.

This chain uses TRBV9 with TRBJ1-1; possible D gene TRBD1, 5 bases. Germline loops: CDR1 SGDLS, CDR2 YYNGEE. The V gene lost 0 bases and the J gene lost 7 bases, with 10 bases spanning the gap. The CDR3 has 13 amino acids. In DNA form, the CDR3 reads TGTGCCAGCAGCGTAGTATACGACAGTGAAGCTTTCTTT. This gives the protein CASSVVYDSEAFF.

The chain combines TRBV27 with TRBJ1-4; 7 nucleotides match TRBD1. CDR1 and CDR2 (germline): MNHEY, SMNVEV (reference sequence). This CDR3 is built from 14 residues. The junction had 8 bases not matched to a gene; V was cut back by 5 bases and J by 8 bases. CDR3 sequence reads: CASSLRQGYEKLFF. In nucleotides, the CDR3 is TGTGCCAGCAGTCTGAGACAGGGTTACGAAAAACTGTTTTTT. Full variable domain (rest looked up from reference TRBV27 and TRBJ1-4): EAQVTQNPRYLITVTGKKLTVTCSQNMNHEYMSWYRQDPGLGLRQIYYSMNVEVTDKGDVPEGYKVSRKEKRNFPLILESPSPNQTSLYFCASSLRQGYEKLFFGSGTQLSVL.

The rearrangement uses TRBV10-3 and TRBJ2-7, with 11 bases that match TRBD2. Losses at the gene ends were 4 bases for V and 5 bases for J; bases not matched to a gene: 10. This CDR3 has 16 residues. CDR1 is ENHRY, CDR2 SYGVKD, per germline. The CDR3 reads CAISALAGGPGDEQYF. CDR3 coding DNA: TGTGCCATCAGTGCCCTAGCGGGGGGCCCTGGGGACGAGCAGTACTTC.

The genes are TRBV6-1 and TRBJ2-7; D possibly corresponds to TRBD1 (5 bases). V lost 0 bases to trimming and J lost 5 bases, with 14 bases between them. Germline values: CDR1 MNHNS, CDR2 SASEGT. CDR3 length: 15 residues. The CDR3 region is CASSEARPWGNEQYF. The DNA of the CDR3 is TGTGCCAGCAGTGAAGCAAGGCCGTGGGGCAACGAGCAGTACTTC.

In the case of this clone: The junction departs from germline at one end; a sequencing error may be responsible. This chain uses TRBV27 with TRBJ2-2; 10 bases align to TRBD1. CDR3 length equals 15 residues. In germline, CDR1 is MNHEY, CDR2 SMNVEV (reference sequence). CDR3 sequence (DNA): TGTGTCAGCCTAGGGCGGGACAGGGGATCCGGGGAGCTGTTTTTT. This encodes CVSLGRDRGSGELFF.

Concerning this clone itself: An end of the junction does not agree with germline; a read error may underlie this. The chain is built from TRBV6-5 and TRBJ2-7; D call uncertain. Germline V gene lookup returns CDR1 MNHEY and CDR2 SVGAGI. This CDR3 comprises 9 residues. In nucleotides, the CDR3 is TGTGCCAGCGACACCTTTGACCACTTC. Protein: CASDTFDHF.